Below, 31 T cell receptor beta chains from the same sample are listed, as sequenced in a study of neurological immune-mediated disorders. Each CDR3 protein is one row after TCRdb ran MiXCR on the 5' RACE reads. The table has fewer than 75,000 distinct CDR3 sequences, 4.5% to 5.5% seen once. Sequencing was carried out using PBMCs. These TCRs come from a man in his thirties or forties with multiple sclerosis.

The sample holds a few counts of this clonotype. V is TRBV27 and J is TRBJ2-3; 10 bases line up with TRBD2. From germline, CDR1 is MNHEY and CDR2 SMNVEV (reference sequence). The length of the CDR3 is 16 residues. The ends lost 1 base at V and 5 bases at J; junction bases unmatched: 6. CDR3 amino acids: CASSLLAGGRVDTQYF. The CDR3 DNA reads as TGTGCCAGCAGTTTATTAGCGGGGGGCAGGGTAGATACGCAGTATTTT.

The J gene is TRBJ1-1, the V gene TRBV27, with D tentatively TRBD1 (5 bases). Germline CDR1 MNHEY, CDR2 SMNVEV (reference sequence). Trimming removed 5 bases at V and 6 bases at J, with 16 bases between. The CDR3 is 14 residues long. DNA of the CDR3: TGTGCCAGCAGTACCCGAGGGGTACGGTCTGAAGCTTTCTTT. Its protein is CASSTRGVRSEAFF.

This clonotype was observed at least ten times. This chain connects TRBV6-5 to TRBJ2-7, with D perhaps matching TRBD1 (6 bases). Trimming took 6 bases from V and 6 from J, leaving 12 bases between them. This CDR3 contains 12 residues. Per germline, CDR1 MNHEY and CDR2 SVGAGI. CDR3 in amino acids: CASRFGQSEQYF. For the CDR3, the DNA is TGTGCCAGCAGATTCGGACAGAGCGAGCAGTACTTC.

This clonotype was seen ten or more times. The V and J genes are TRBV12-3 or TRBV12-4 and TRBJ2-2, with D possibly being TRBD1 (6 bases). The length of the CDR3 is 13 residues. The V gene lost 5 bases and the J gene lost 7 bases, with 11 bases spanning the gap. Here the CDR3 DNA reads TGTGCCAGCAGTACAGGGTTCGGCGGGGAGCTGTTTTTT. Translation gives CASSTGFGGELFF.

The chain couples TRBV28 to TRBJ2-2; 10 nucleotides agree with TRBD2. CDR3 size: 16 residues. V was clipped by 6 bases and J by 4 bases; unmatched bases: 8. In germline, CDR1 is MDHEN, CDR2 SYDVKM. The chain's CDR3 is CASRAGTSGITGELFF. DNA of the CDR3: TGTGCCAGCAGAGCCGGCACTAGCGGGATCACCGGGGAGCTGTTTTTT.

This clonotype was recorded at least ten times. The V gene is TRBV7-2, the J gene TRBJ2-3; maybe TRBD1 (6 bases). From germline, CDR1 is SGHTA and CDR2 FQGNSA. V dropped 1 base and J dropped 2 bases, with 19 bases sitting between them. This CDR3 region has 18 residues. CDR3 protein: CASSLEGGWGLNTDTQYF. The CDR3 DNA follows: TGTGCCAGCAGCTTAGAAGGAGGATGGGGGCTTAACACAGATACGCAGTATTTT.

This clonotype was counted many times. The gene calls are TRBV5-4 and TRBJ1-4; 9 bases map to TRBD1. V trimming: 4 bases; J trimming: 6 bases; junction bases outside the gene matches: 13. CDR1 and CDR2 (germline): SGHNT, YYREEE (reference sequence). This CDR3 comprises 17 residues. The CDR3 DNA reads TGTGCCAGCAGCCGCCGGACAGGGGCCAGGGGTGATGAAAAACTGTTTTTT. Protein: CASSRRTGARGDEKLFF.

This clonotype showed up many times. V is TRBV12-3 or TRBV12-4 and J is TRBJ2-1, with 13 bases lining up with TRBD2. The V segment lost 6 bases and the J segment 5 bases; nucleotides outside the gene matches: 4. CDR3 length equals 15 residues. The CDR3 is CASSRGLAGDNEQFF. The CDR3 DNA sequence: TGTGCCAGCAGCCGAGGACTAGCGGGGGACAATGAGCAGTTCTTC.

This clonotype was picked up a small number of times. The rearrangement links TRBV7-2 to TRBJ2-3, with 10 bases aligning to TRBD2. J lost 6 bases, V lost 5 bases, and 8 bases had no gene match. Germline values: CDR1 SGHTA, CDR2 FQGNSA. The CDR3 extends over 15 amino acids. DNA for the CDR3: TGTGCCAGCAGCACTATTAGCGGGGGGCGGGATACGCAGTATTTT. Protein sequence: CASSTISGGRDTQYF.

This chain connects TRBV27 to TRBJ2-2; possible D gene TRBD2, 5 bases. Germline V gene lookup returns CDR1 MNHEY and CDR2 SMNVEV (reference sequence). Trimming pared 2 bases from V and 5 bases from J, leaving 9 bases between. The CDR3 sequence is 14 residues long. CDR3 DNA sequence: TGTGCCAGCAGTTTAATATCGGGAACCGGGGAGCTGTTTTTT. This codes for CASSLISGTGELFF.

In this sample, this clonotype turned up many times. The chain recombines TRBV7-4 with TRBJ1-4; D remains unclear. This CDR3 region has 13 residues. Trimming pared 6 bases from V and 8 bases from J, leaving 13 bases between. Germline assignment: CDR1 SGHVT and CDR2 SQSDAQ. The CDR3 coding sequence is TGTGCCAGCAGGTCCGACCGAAGGGAAAAACTGTTTTTT. Its protein is CASRSDRREKLFF.

This clonotype was observed at least ten times. The CDR3 region is CASRGTVSNYGYTF. CDR3 DNA: TGTGCCAGCAGGGGGACGGTCTCAAACTATGGCTACACCTTC. This sequence joins TRBV12-3 or TRBV12-4 and TRBJ1-2; maybe TRBD1 (5 bases). V was trimmed by 6 bases and J by 2 bases, leaving 13 bases between them. The CDR3 has 14 residues.

A remark on this clonotype: Here the CDR3 omits its conserved ending phenylalanine or tryptophan, so a read error is the likely source. The chain couples TRBV28 to TRBJ1-2; possible D gene TRBD1, 6 bases. Germline V gives CDR1 MDHEN, CDR2 SYDVKM. CDR3 size: 18 residues. The V end was cut by 2 bases, the J end by 1 base, with 20 bases between. The CDR3, as DNA: TGTGCCAGCAGTTTAGGATTGGCGGCAGGGGAGATTAACTATGGCTACACCAAC. Translated, it gives CASSLGLAAGEINYGYTN.

This clonotype was counted at least ten times. The chain has TRBV6-4 and TRBJ1-5; D unclear. Germline V lookup: CDR1 MRHNA, CDR2 SNTAGT. Trimming pared 2 bases from V and 6 bases from J, leaving 8 bases between. The CDR3 length is 13 residues. CDR3 bases: TGTGCCAGCAGTGACGCCCCCAGTCAGCCCCAGCATTTT. This gives the protein CASSDAPSQPQHF.

This clonotype was counted ten times or more. CDR3 sequence reads: CASRRQGVTEAFF. The CDR3 coding sequence is TGTGCCAGCAGGAGACAGGGAGTCACTGAAGCTTTCTTT. The gene calls are TRBV12-3 or TRBV12-4 and TRBJ1-1; TRBD1 matches 7 bases. CDR3 size: 13 residues. The V gene end was trimmed by 6 bases and the J gene end by 4 bases; junction bases not matched to a gene: 5.

This clonotype has at least ten counts. The V gene is TRBV7-6, the J gene TRBJ2-1; D perhaps matches TRBD2 (5 bases). Germline CDR1 and CDR2: SGHVS and FNYEAQ. V gave up 3 bases and J gave up 7 bases, with 7 bases separating them. The CDR3 has 12 residues. CDR3 DNA sequence: TGTGCCAGCAGCTTCGGGGAAAATGAGCAGTTCTTC. It yields the protein CASSFGENEQFF.

This clonotype was recorded at least ten times. J is TRBJ1-5 and V is TRBV5-1; a weak D match, TRBD1 (5 bases). The length of the CDR3 is 14 residues. Germline-derived CDR1 and CDR2 are SGHRS and YFSETQ. The germline V and J ends were trimmed by 0 bases and 5 bases, with 9 bases remaining between them. The CDR3 loop reads CASSLEAGDQPQHF. The CDR3 region has the DNA TGCGCCAGCAGCTTGGAGGCGGGGGATCAGCCCCAGCATTTT.

There are many counts of this clonotype. The chain carries TRBV10-3 and TRBJ1-1; 7 nucleotides agree with TRBD1. Germline V CDR1 and CDR2: ENHRY, SYGVKD. J lost 4 bases, V lost 0 bases, and 5 bases had no gene match. The CDR3 length is 15 residues. CDR3 DNA: TGTGCCATCAGTGAGTCGGGCAGGGGGGCCACTGAAGCTTTCTTT. It specifies CAISESGRGATEAFF.

This clonotype came up many times. The junction departs from germline at one end; a sequencing error may be responsible. V usage is TRBV7-8 and J usage is TRBJ2-3; 7 bases are a match to TRBD1. CDR3 length: 17 amino acids. CDR1 and CDR2 (germline): SGHVS, FQNEAQ. The CDR3 DNA sequence: TGTGCCAGCAGCGTAGCATACAGGGGCCCGGACACAGATACGCAGTATTTT. Protein product: CASSVAYRGPDTDTQYF.

This clonotype appeared a few times. The V gene is TRBV2, the J gene TRBJ1-1; 7 bases map to TRBD1. Germline lookup yields CDR1 SNHLY and CDR2 FYNNEI. With 9 bases clipped from V and 10 bases from J, the junction kept 8 bases outside the gene matches. The CDR3 consists of 11 residues. The CDR3 loop is CARDRDGGAFF. CDR3 sequence (DNA): TGTGCCAGAGACAGGGATGGGGGAGCTTTCTTT. The full variable domain, rest sourced from reference TRBV2 and TRBJ1-1, is EPEVTQTPSHQVTQMGQEVILRCVPISNHLYFYWYRQILGQKVEFLVSFYNNEISEKSEIFDDQFSVERPDGSNFTLKIRSTKLEDSAMYFCARDRDGGAFFGQGTRLTVV.

The CDR3 region is CASSSGGGTEAFF. The CDR3 DNA follows: TGTGCCAGCAGCTCCGGGGGTGGCACTGAAGCTTTCTTT. The gene calls are TRBV6-5 and TRBJ1-1, with D tentatively TRBD1 (5 bases). Germline assignment: CDR1 MNHEY and CDR2 SVGAGI. This CDR3 region has 13 residues. With 6 bases removed from V and 4 bases from J, the gap between germline ends came to 12 bases.

There are many counts of this clonotype. This rearrangement joins TRBV2 to TRBJ1-2; D unresolved. From germline, CDR1 is SNHLY and CDR2 FYNNEI. CDR3 size: 14 residues. V lost 11 bases to trimming and J lost 0 bases, with 16 bases between them. CDR3 DNA sequence: TGTGCCGGCCGGCGGCGGCAGGCTAACTATGGCTACACCTTC. It encodes CAGRRRQANYGYTF. Variable domain in full (rest from reference TRBV2 and TRBJ1-2): EPEVTQTPSHQVTQMGQEVILRCVPISNHLYFYWYRQILGQKVEFLVSFYNNEISEKSEIFDDQFSVERPDGSNFTLKIRSTKLEDSAMYFCAGRRRQANYGYTFGSGTRLTVV.

A few counts support this clonotype. The DNA is omitted, as the CDR3 cannot be located on it reliably, and the CDR3 follows TCRdb's listing. The V gene is TRBV7-8, the J gene TRBJ2-2. The CDR3 totals 14 residues, both ends included. CDR1 is SGHVS, CDR2 FQNEAQ, per germline. CDR3 region: CASSLDPSPGSCFF.

The chain carries TRBV12-3 or TRBV12-4 and TRBJ1-1; 11 bases are a match to TRBD1. This CDR3 is built from 16 residues. V lost 5 bases and J lost 5; bases outside the gene matches: 10. CDR3 amino acids: CASSQKPGTGGTEAFF. The CDR3 coding sequence is TGTGCCAGCAGTCAGAAGCCCGGGACAGGGGGGACTGAAGCTTTCTTT.

This clonotype appeared many times. The V gene is TRBV29-1, the J gene TRBJ1-2, with 7 positions matching TRBD1. This CDR3 is built from 13 residues. V lost 6 bases and J lost 4; bases outside the gene matches: 8. Looked up from germline, CDR1 is SQVTM and CDR2 is ANQGSEA. In DNA, the CDR3 is TGCAGCGTCTTCACAGGGGAGGGCTATGGCTACACCTTC. It is translated as CSVFTGEGYGYTF.

This clonotype came up many times. CDR3 nucleotide sequence: TGTGCCACCAGTGACCGGCCAACAGGGACAGATACGCAGTATTTT. It is translated as CATSDRPTGTDTQYF. V usage is TRBV24-1 and J usage is TRBJ2-3, with a tentative D call TRBD1 (6 bases). The CDR3 totals 15 residues. CDR1 is KGHDR and CDR2 is SFDVKD in the germline V gene. Trimming took 4 bases from V and 3 from J, leaving 13 bases between them.

Only a few counts were recorded for this clonotype. The CDR3, as DNA: TGTGCCAGCAGCGTAGCGGGGGGTAGTAATTCACCCCTCCACTTT. It codes for CASSVAGGSNSPLHF. The rearrangement links TRBV9 to TRBJ1-6; possibly TRBD1 for D (5 bases). V was trimmed by 0 bases and J by 6 bases, leaving 10 bases between them. Germline assignment: CDR1 SGDLS and CDR2 YYNGEE. This CDR3 contains 15 residues.

This clonotype came up many times. The chain joins TRBV3-1 to TRBJ1-4; D is ambiguous. The CDR3 loop spans 14 amino acids. CDR1 and CDR2 (germline): LGHDT, YNNKEL (reference sequence). The V end was cut by 0 bases, the J end by 5 bases, with 7 bases between. CDR3 nucleotide sequence: TGTGCCAGCAGCCAAGACAGCCCAAATGAAAAACTGTTTTTT. It codes for CASSQDSPNEKLFF. The whole variable domain, remainder taken from reference TRBV3-1 and TRBJ1-4, is DTAVSQTPKYLVTQMGNDKSIKCEQNLGHDTMYWYKQDSKKFLKIMFSYNNKELIINETVPNRFSPKSPDKAHLNLHINSLELGDSAVYFCASSQDSPNEKLFFGSGTQLSVL.

This clonotype was recorded at least ten times. V gene TRBV6-4 combines with J gene TRBJ2-3; tentative D call: TRBD2 (5 bases). The V end lost 5 bases, the J end lost 6 bases, and 12 bases lay between the germline ends. CDR3 length equals 13 residues. Germline V gene lookup returns CDR1 MRHNA and CDR2 SNTAGT. CDR3 nucleotides: TGTGCCAGCAGTCCTGAAAGAGGGGATACGCAGTATTTT. Translated: CASSPERGDTQYF.

For this clonotype: A single base separates this from a much larger clone, so it may be a read error. The conserved closing phenylalanine or tryptophan is absent in this CDR3, likely reflecting a read error. The chain uses TRBV5-5 and TRBJ2-7; no reliable D call. The V gene's germline CDR1 is SGHKS and CDR2 YYEKEE (reference sequence). This CDR3 has 11 residues. The ends were cut back, 1 base at V and 5 bases at J, with 4 bases in the middle. DNA for the CDR3: TGTGCCAGCAGCTTGCTCCACGAGCAGTACATC. Protein product: CASSLLHEQYI.

This clonotype was picked up many times. This rearrangement joins TRBV5-1 to TRBJ2-1; D remains ambiguous. The V end lost 3 bases, the J end lost 1 base, and 8 bases lay between the germline ends. Germline lookup yields CDR1 SGHRS and CDR2 YFSETQ. The CDR3 is 14 residues long. Here the CDR3 DNA reads TGCGCCAGCAGCTACGATGATTCCTACAATGAGCAGTTCTTC. This sequence encodes CASSYDDSYNEQFF.